These 18 T cell receptor beta chains share one sample of origin, sequenced in a study of CD8 T cells in Susac syndrome. Random hexamers were used to reverse transcribe about 0.45 to 1 ug of RNA. Via MiXCR, TCRdb re-called the immunoSEQ multiplex PCR reads, giving one row per CDR3 protein. The table has more than 150,000 distinct CDR3 sequences, 95% to 96% seen once; the top ten hold approximately 0.12%. The source material was CD4+ T cells from PBMCs. These receptors were collected from a human donor with Susac syndrome.

The chain carries TRBV6-6 and TRBJ2-3; a weak D match, TRBD2 (7 bases). CDR1 and CDR2 from the germline V gene are MNHNY and SVGAGI (reference sequence). V was cut by 2 bases and J by 6 bases, with 12 bases left in between. CDR3 length: 14 amino acids. The chain's CDR3 is CASSYRGRADTQYF. The CDR3 DNA reads TGTGCCAGCAGTTACAGGGGGAGGGCCGATACGCAGTATTTT.

The chain uses TRBV6-2 or TRBV6-3 and TRBJ2-2; 7 bases fit TRBD2. Germline V gives CDR1 MNHEY, CDR2 SVGEGT. The CDR3 totals 14 residues. With 8 bases clipped from V and 6 bases from J, the junction kept 9 bases outside the gene matches. Here the CDR3 reads CASGITSDPGELFF. DNA of the CDR3: TGTGCCAGCGGCATTACTAGCGACCCCGGGGAGCTGTTTTTT.

This clonotype has a handful of counts. At one boundary the junction diverges from the germline segment, which might be a read error. The CDR3 sequence is CASSLGLNTGELFF. The DNA for the CDR3 is TGTGCTAGCAGCTTAGGGCTAAACACCGGGGAGCTGTTTTTT. The gene calls are TRBV27 and TRBJ2-2; D is uncertain. The CDR3 has 14 amino acids. The V gene's germline CDR1 is MNHEY and CDR2 SMNVEV (reference sequence).

This chain joins TRBV7-2 and TRBJ2-5; D unclear. The V end was cut by 5 bases, the J end by 2 bases, with 12 bases between. CDR1 SGHTA and CDR2 FQGNSA come from the germline V gene. The CDR3 is made up of 14 amino acids. This chain's CDR3 is CASSPPGLQETQYF. The CDR3 bases are TGTGCCAGCAGCCCCCCAGGTTTACAAGAGACCCAGTACTTC.

This clonotype was observed a single time. The rearrangement joins TRBV30 to TRBJ1-2; unclear D gene. The CDR3 contains 12 residues. Germline assignment: CDR1 GTSNPN and CDR2 SVGIG (reference sequence). Trimming removed 3 bases from V and 4 bases from J, with 9 bases in between. CDR3 DNA: TGTGCCTGGAGCTCCGGCACCTATGGCTACACCTTC. This codes for CAWSSGTYGYTF. Using reference TRBV30 and TRBJ1-2 for the parts outside the CDR3, the full variable domain is SQTIHQWPATLVQPVGSPLSLECTVEGTSNPNLYWYRQAAGRGLQLLFYSVGIGQISSEVPQNLSASRPQDRQFILSSKKLLLSDSGFYLCAWSSGTYGYTFGSGTRLTVV.

V and J are TRBV9 and TRBJ2-3; D may correspond to TRBD1 or TRBD2 (5 bases each). V shed 3 bases and J shed 2 bases, with 13 bases lying between them. Germline V gene data show CDR1 as SGDLS and CDR2 as YYNGEE. This CDR3 has 15 residues. CDR3: CASSAQGVSTDTQYF. Here the CDR3 DNA reads TGTGCCAGCAGCGCCCAGGGAGTGTCCACAGATACGCAGTATTTT.

This chain uses TRBV15 with TRBJ1-1; unclear D gene. The V end lost 0 bases, the J end lost 4 bases, and 9 bases lay between the germline ends. The CDR3 covers 14 residues. Germline-derived CDR1 and CDR2 are LNHNV and YYDKDF (reference sequence). CDR3 in DNA: TGTGCCACCAGCAGAGATTTTGGCACCACTGAAGCTTTCTTT. As protein: CATSRDFGTTEAFF.

The V and J genes are TRBV7-9 and TRBJ2-5; D is perhaps TRBD2 (6 bases). Trimming took off 8 bases at V and 4 bases at J, with 14 bases between the two ends. This CDR3 is 13 amino acids long. The germline V gene has CDR1 SEHNR and CDR2 FQNEAQ (reference sequence). Written as DNA, the CDR3 is TGTGCCAGCCAAAATAGCGGAGCAGAGACCCAGTACTTC. It encodes CASQNSGAETQYF.

The V and J genes are TRBV15 and TRBJ2-1; TRBD2 matches at 9 bases. The trim removed 4 bases at V and 8 bases at J, leaving 6 bases unmatched. In germline, CDR1 is LNHNV, CDR2 YYDKDF (reference sequence). The CDR3 totals 14 residues. The chain's CDR3 is CATSNSGGLHEQFF. CDR3 bases: TGTGCCACCAGCAATAGCGGGGGACTCCATGAGCAGTTCTTC.

The genes are TRBV2 and TRBJ2-7, with a possible D match to TRBD2 (7 bases). The V end lost 6 bases, the J end lost 6 bases, and 9 bases lay between the germline ends. This CDR3 is 11 amino acids long. Germline V gives CDR1 SNHLY, CDR2 FYNNEI. CDR3 nucleotides: TGTGCCAGCAGGGCGGGGGCCGAGCAGTACTTC. Translation gives CASRAGAEQYF.

This rearrangement joins TRBV25-1 to TRBJ1-1; D gene unclear. CDR1 is MGHDK and CDR2 is SYGVNS in the germline V gene. V gave up 0 bases and J gave up 9 bases, with 14 bases separating them. The CDR3 extends over 14 amino acids. CDR3 nucleotides: TGTGCCAGCAGTGAATACGGTCAAGGGCAGCAAGCTTTCTTT. It yields the protein CASSEYGQGQQAFF.

This chain joins TRBV3-1 and TRBJ1-1; 9 bases fit TRBD1. CDR3 length: 13 amino acids. The V and J ends lost 3 bases and 11 bases, in that order; junction bases with no gene match: 7. Germline CDR1 and CDR2: LGHDT and YNNKEL (reference sequence). The CDR3 sequence is CASSQARTGDAFF. The CDR3 DNA reads TGTGCCAGCAGCCAGGCTCGGACAGGGGACGCTTTCTTT.

The genes are TRBV5-1 and TRBJ2-5, with 8 bases lining up with TRBD1. This CDR3 contains 12 residues. Per germline, CDR1 SGHRS and CDR2 YFSETQ. V shed 8 bases and J 8 bases; nucleotides not matched to a gene: 8. CDR3 sequence reads: CASQGQGSTQYF. The CDR3 nucleotides read TGCGCCAGTCAAGGACAGGGAAGTACCCAGTACTTC.

The CDR3 sequence: CSARRLGTGELETQYF. The DNA for the CDR3 is TGCAGTGCTAGACGGCTCGGGACAGGGGAGCTGGAGACCCAGTACTTC. The V gene is TRBV20-1, the J gene TRBJ2-5; 10 bases map to TRBD1. CDR1 is DFQATT, CDR2 SNEGSKA, per germline (reference sequence). V lost 2 bases to trimming and J lost 5 bases; unmatched junction nucleotides: 11. The CDR3 sequence is 16 residues long.

The chain combines TRBV3-1 with TRBJ2-3; no reliable D call. Trimming left V 1 base short and J 0 bases short, with 5 bases between. The CDR3 runs 14 residues. Germline CDR1 reads LGHDT; CDR2 reads YNNKEL (reference sequence). CDR3 DNA: TGTGCCAGCAGCCAAGGGTTCAGCACAGATACGCAGTATTTT. Encoded protein: CASSQGFSTDTQYF.

This clonotype appeared a single time. This chain uses TRBV11-2 with TRBJ2-2; D unresolved. Germline V gene sequence: CDR1 SGHAT, CDR2 FQNNGV. The V end was cut by 5 bases, the J end by 6 bases, with 7 bases between. The length of the CDR3 is 12 residues. The CDR3 coding sequence is TGTGCCAGCAGCCAACAGCCCGGGGAGCTGTTTTTT. Translating it yields CASSQQPGELFF.

The chain joins TRBV7-9 to TRBJ2-3; 7 bases agree with TRBD1. Trimming removed 5 bases from V and 1 base from J; junction bases left unmatched: 3. Germline V lookup: CDR1 SEHNR, CDR2 FQNEAQ (reference sequence). The CDR3 consists of 14 residues. CDR3 sequence (DNA): TGTGCCAGCAGCAAAGACAGGGGCACAGATACGCAGTATTTT. Its translation: CASSKDRGTDTQYF.

The chain joins TRBV5-6 to TRBJ2-7; weak D call: TRBD1 (6 bases). Germline loops: CDR1 SGHDT, CDR2 YYEEEE. With 9 bases removed from V and 5 bases from J, the gap between germline ends came to 9 bases. The CDR3 sequence is 10 residues long. The CDR3 sequence is CATKGDEQYV. CDR3 sequence (DNA): TGTGCCACCAAGGGGGACGAGCAGTACGTC.